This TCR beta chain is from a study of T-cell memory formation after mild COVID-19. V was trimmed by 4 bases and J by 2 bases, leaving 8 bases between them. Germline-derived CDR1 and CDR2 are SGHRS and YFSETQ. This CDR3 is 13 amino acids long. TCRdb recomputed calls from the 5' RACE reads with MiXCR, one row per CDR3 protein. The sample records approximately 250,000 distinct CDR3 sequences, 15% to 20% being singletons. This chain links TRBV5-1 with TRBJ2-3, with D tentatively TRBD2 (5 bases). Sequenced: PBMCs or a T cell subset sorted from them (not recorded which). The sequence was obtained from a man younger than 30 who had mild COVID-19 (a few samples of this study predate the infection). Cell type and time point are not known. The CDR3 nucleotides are TGCGCCAGCAGCCCGGGGAACACAGATACGCAGTATTTT. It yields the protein CASSPGNTDTQYF.